The clone carrying this T cell receptor beta chain was seen a handful of times. In the original processing: The assay estimated nucleated cells by amplifying reference gene primers. Generated by immunoSEQ multiplex PCR, the TCRdb table keeps only in-frame clones and is missing some. Clone size and V and J calls were adopted from that table, with D and trimming inferred from the DNA. The sample records some 120,000 clones, about 82% being singletons. Germline CDR1 SGHDT, CDR2 YYEEEE. The CDR3 totals 14 residues. Trimming pared 1 base from V and 3 bases from J, leaving 11 bases between. This specimen belongs to a study of blood T cell repertoires in COVID-19. Whole-study context: The study drew acute and convalescent COVID-19 samples from the United States, Italy and Spain. The cDNA or gDNA used as material had been derived from T cells, B-cell-depleted T cells, or PBMCs.

This receptor was obtained from a human donor in a cohort sampled during active COVID-19. Sequenced sample: peripheral blood. The gene calls are TRBV5-6 and TRBJ2-7; D remains ambiguous. As DNA, the CDR3 is TGTGCCAGCAGCTTGCTAGGCCTAGACTACGAGCAGTACTTC. Translating gives CASSLLGLDYEQYF.